This T cell receptor (beta chain) derives from a study of blood T cell repertoires in COVID-19. Per the study methods: Amplified reference gene primers provided the basis for estimating nucleated cell counts. Assay: immunoSEQ multiplex PCR; the TCRdb copy retains only in-frame clones and omits some. V and J calls and clone size come straight from that table; D and trimming were deduced from the DNA. The sample contains 130,000 or so clones, 77% of which appear only once. Germline V gene data show CDR1 as SGDLS and CDR2 as YYNGEE. The CDR3 consists of 15 residues. Trimming removed 0 bases at V and 1 base at J, with 11 bases between. This clone was seen at least ten times.

The chain combines TRBV9 with TRBJ2-7, with D perhaps TRBD2 (5 bases). Sequenced sample: peripheral blood. The sequence came from a human donor in a cohort sampled during active COVID-19. CDR3 bases: TGTGCCAGCAGCGTAGCCGATGGGAGTTCCTACGAGCAGTACTTC. Translation gives CASSVADGSSYEQYF.